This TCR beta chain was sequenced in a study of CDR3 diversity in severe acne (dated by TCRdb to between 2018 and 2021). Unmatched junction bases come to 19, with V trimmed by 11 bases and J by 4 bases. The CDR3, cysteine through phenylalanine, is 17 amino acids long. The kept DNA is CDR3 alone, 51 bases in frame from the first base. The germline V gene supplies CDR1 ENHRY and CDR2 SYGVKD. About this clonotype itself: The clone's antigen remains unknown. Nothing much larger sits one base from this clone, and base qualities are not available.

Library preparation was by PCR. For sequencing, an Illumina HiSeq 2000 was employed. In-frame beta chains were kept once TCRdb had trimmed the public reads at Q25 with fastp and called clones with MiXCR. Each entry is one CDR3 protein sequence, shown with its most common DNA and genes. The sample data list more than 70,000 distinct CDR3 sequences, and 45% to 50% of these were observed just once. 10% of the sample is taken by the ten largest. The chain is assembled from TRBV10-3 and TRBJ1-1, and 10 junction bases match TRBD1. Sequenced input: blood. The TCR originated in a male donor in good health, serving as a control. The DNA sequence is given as TGTGCCCTCCGCTCGGCCGGGGACAGGGGACTCAGCACTGAAGCTTTCTTT. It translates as CALRSAGDRGLSTEAFF.